Sequencing of this T cell receptor (beta chain) was carried out in a study of T cell responses to AZD1222 COVID-19 vaccine. Study observations and caveats: Clonal diversity was possibly underestimated, and white British individuals and females predominated among donors. At baseline, just six AZD1222 recipients tested seropositive. The study sampled repertoires only after the peak T cell response.

With respect to this clone: Antigen unknown.

V was cut by 6 bases and J by 4 bases, with 16 bases left in between. Germline V gene data show CDR1 as SGHRS and CDR2 as YFSETQ. The CDR3 length is 14 residues. Only in-frame clones appear in the TCRdb table, and some are missing; sequencing was by immunoSEQ multiplex PCR. The sample holds roughly 140,000 clones, approximately 92% seen once. The source of this sequence is an adult who received the AZD1222 COVID-19 vaccine. The V gene is TRBV5-1, the J gene TRBJ1-2; maybe TRBD1 (6 bases). This sample comprised peripheral blood, obtained 28 days after the second AZD1222 dose. The CDR3 region has the DNA TGCGCCAGCACCAGAGGACAGTCCAGCTATGGCTACACCTTC. Protein sequence: CASTRGQSSYGYTF. The full variable domain, its missing parts supplied by reference TRBV5-1 and TRBJ1-2, is KAGVTQTPRYLIKTRGQQVTLSCSPISGHRSVSWYQQTPGQGLQFLFEYFSETQRNKGNFPGRFSGRQFSNSRSEMNVSTLELGDSALYLCASTRGQSSYGYTFGSGTRLTVV.